This TCR beta chain stems from a study of cytomegalovirus exposure and HLA in healthy donors. The study's findings and limits: Whilst most TCR sequences proved rare, a subset of public TCRs occurred across many donors. The authors later linked a missense DCLRE1C variant to TCR beta V- and J-gene trimming. The later analysis indicated that the majority of CMV-associated TCR beta chains appeared HLA-restricted.

Concerning this clone: Its matching antigen is unknown.

Trimming removed 0 bases at V and 0 bases at J, with 10 bases between. CDR1 SGHRS and CDR2 YFSETQ come from the germline V gene. This CDR3 comprises 15 residues. Donors counted as nominally healthy when sampled, yet unrecorded immune exposures were likely. 13 Jbeta primers and 60 Vbeta primers were used for the PCR. The repertoire was sequenced with immunoSEQ multiplex PCR; TCRdb's copy has only in-frame clones and lacks some. The table shows about 110,000 clones, with about 60% occurring only once. The receptor comes from a woman aged 25 to 39 in good health and CMV-seronegative. The V and J genes are TRBV5-1 and TRBJ2-7; a possible D gene is TRBD2 (6 bases). The sequencing input was PBMCs. The CDR3 DNA follows: TGCGCCAGCAGCTTGGAGGTTAGCGGCTCCTACGAGCAGTACTTC. It yields the protein CASSLEVSGSYEQYF.